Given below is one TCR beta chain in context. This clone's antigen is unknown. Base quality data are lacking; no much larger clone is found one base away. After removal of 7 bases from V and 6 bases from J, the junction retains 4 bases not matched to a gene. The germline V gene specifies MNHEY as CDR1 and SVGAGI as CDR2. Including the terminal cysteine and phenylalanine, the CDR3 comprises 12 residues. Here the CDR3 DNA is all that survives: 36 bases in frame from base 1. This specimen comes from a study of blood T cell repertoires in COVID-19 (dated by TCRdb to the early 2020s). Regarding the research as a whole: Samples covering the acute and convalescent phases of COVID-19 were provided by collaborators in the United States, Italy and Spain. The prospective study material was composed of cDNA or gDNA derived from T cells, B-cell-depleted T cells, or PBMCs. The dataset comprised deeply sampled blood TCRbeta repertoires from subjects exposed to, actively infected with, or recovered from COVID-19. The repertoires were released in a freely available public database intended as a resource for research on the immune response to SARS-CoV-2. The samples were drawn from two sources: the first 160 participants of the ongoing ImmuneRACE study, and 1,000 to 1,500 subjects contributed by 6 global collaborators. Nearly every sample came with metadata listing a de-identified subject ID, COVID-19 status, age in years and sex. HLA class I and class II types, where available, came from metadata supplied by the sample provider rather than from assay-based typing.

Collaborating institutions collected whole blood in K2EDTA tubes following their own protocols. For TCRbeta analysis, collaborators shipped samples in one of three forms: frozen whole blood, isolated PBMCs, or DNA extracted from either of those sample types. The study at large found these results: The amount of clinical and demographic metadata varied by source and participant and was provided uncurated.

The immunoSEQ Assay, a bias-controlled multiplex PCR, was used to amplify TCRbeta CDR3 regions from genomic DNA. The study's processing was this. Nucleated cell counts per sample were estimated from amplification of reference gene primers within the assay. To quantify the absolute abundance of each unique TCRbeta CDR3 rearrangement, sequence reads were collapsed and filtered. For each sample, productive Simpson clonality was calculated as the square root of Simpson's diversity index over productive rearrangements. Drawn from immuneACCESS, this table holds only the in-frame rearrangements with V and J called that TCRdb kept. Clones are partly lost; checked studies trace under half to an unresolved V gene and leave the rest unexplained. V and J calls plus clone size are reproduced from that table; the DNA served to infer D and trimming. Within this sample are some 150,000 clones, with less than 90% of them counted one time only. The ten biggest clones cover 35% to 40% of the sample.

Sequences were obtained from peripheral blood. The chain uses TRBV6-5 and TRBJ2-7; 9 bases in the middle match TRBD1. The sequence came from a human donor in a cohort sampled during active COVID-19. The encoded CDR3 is CASKDRGGEQYF. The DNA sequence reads TGTGCCAGCAAGGACAGGGGCGGCGAGCAGTACTTC.